The rows below give T cell receptor beta chains drawn from one sample of a study of regulatory T cells in long-lasting Graves disease. Each CDR3 protein is one row after TCRdb ran MiXCR on the multiplex PCR reads. The top ten clones hold just under 25% of a sample with hundreds of thousands of distinct CDR3 sequences, 15% to 20% of them seen once. This same sample was also taken into another study, of T cells in Graves' hyperthyroidism and ophthalmopathy.

Sample: peripheral blood mononuclear cells (PBMCs), taken at new diagnosis, from a patient treated with antithyroid drugs. The source is a woman aged 35-65 years with Graves disease. Both conserved end residues are part of each CDR3. A D gene is named only where the DNA matches it firmly. The listing skips clone size in some rows; elsewhere it reads once, few, many or a size class.

D,V,J,size,CDR3,DNA
.,TRBV20-1,TRBJ2-3,many,CSARPGQTDTQYF,TGCAGTGCTAGGCCCGGTCAGACAGATACGCAGTATTTT
TRBD1,TRBV7-9,TRBJ2-5,many,CAGLGQGEGTQYF,TGTGCCGGATTGGGACAGGGGGAAGGGACCCAGTACTTC
.,TRBV19,TRBJ1-3,.,CASSDSYRPSGNTIYF,TGTGCCAGTAGTGACTCGTACAGACCCTCTGGAAACACCATATATTTT
.,TRBV5-1,TRBJ1-2,many,CASSLGTENYGYTF,TGTGCCAGCAGCTTGGGGACTGAGAACTATGGCTACACCTTC
.,TRBV19,TRBJ1-5,few,CASSIQDGGNQPQHF,TGTGCCAGTAGTATCCAAGACGGGGGCAATCAGCCCCAGCATTTT
.,TRBV10-1,TRBJ2-3,many,CASSESVGARDTQYF,TGCGCCAGCAGTGAGTCGGTGGGGGCTCGGGATACGCAGTATTTT
TRBD1,TRBV19,TRBJ2-7,.,CASSIVGTGTYEQYF,TGTGCCAGTAGTATAGTTGGGACAGGGACCTACGAGCAGTACTTC
TRBD2,TRBV7-2,TRBJ2-1,many,CASSLTSGLYNEQFF,TGTGCCAGCAGCTTGACTAGCGGCCTATACAATGAGCAGTTCTTC
.,TRBV9,TRBJ2-1,.,CASSVVERVGEQFF,TGTGCCAGCAGCGTAGTAGAGCGTGTGGGTGAGCAGTTCTTC
.,TRBV28,TRBJ1-5,many,CASSSSRRVPQPQHF,TGTGCCAGCAGCTCATCGCGAAGGGTTCCCCAGCCCCAGCATTTT
TRBD2,TRBV4-1,TRBJ2-1,few,CASSQSSGDYNEQFF,TGCGCCAGCAGCCAATCCAGCGGGGACTACAATGAGCAGTTCTTC
.,TRBV11-2,TRBJ2-7,many,CASSRPGTDEQYF,TGTGCCAGCAGCCGACCTGGGACGGACGAGCAGTACTTC
.,TRBV30,TRBJ1-1,few,CAWSYDENARWGTEAFF,TGTGCCTGGAGTTATGACGAGAATGCCCGGTGGGGCACTGAAGCTTTCTTT
.,TRBV13,TRBJ1-1,many,CASSIMSTEAFF,TGTGCCAGCAGCATTATGAGCACTGAAGCTTTCTTT
.,TRBV10-1,TRBJ2-2,once,CASSENLPANTGELFF,TGCGCCAGCAGTGAGAATCTCCCCGCGAACACCGGGGAGCTGTTTTTT
.,TRBV29-1,TRBJ1-2,few,CSVETQEYGYTF,TGCAGCGTTGAGACCCAGGAGTATGGCTACACCTTC
.,TRBV12-3/TRBV12-4,TRBJ2-2,many,CASSPAGAGELFF,TGTGCCAGCAGTCCGGCCGGGGCCGGGGAGCTGTTTTTT
.,TRBV30,TRBJ1-3,.,CAWSVTGSGNIIYF,TGTGCCTGGAGTGTAACTGGCTCTGGAAACATCATATATTTT
TRBD1,TRBV19,TRBJ1-2,few,CATRQGWGYTF,TGTGCCACTCGACAGGGTTGGGGCTACACCTTC
TRBD1,TRBV27,TRBJ2-7,.,CASSLLGGEGYEQYF,TGTGCCAGCAGTTTGCTAGGGGGCGAGGGGTACGAGCAGTACTTC
TRBD1,TRBV6-1,TRBJ2-5,.,CASTPDRVVETQYF,TGTGCCAGCACCCCGGACAGGGTCGTGGAGACCCAGTACTTC
.,TRBV9,TRBJ2-7,few,CASSALTSSYEQYF,TGTGCCAGCAGCGCCCTTACGAGCTCCTACGAGCAGTACTTC
.,TRBV28,TRBJ1-6,.,CASSLLVGDDSSPLHF,TGTGCCAGCAGTTTACTAGTCGGGGATGATAGTTCACCCCTCCACTTT
.,TRBV12-3/TRBV12-4,TRBJ1-2,few,CASSLREARSNYGYTF,TGTGCCAGCAGTCTCAGGGAAGCCCGGTCTAACTATGGCTACACCTTC
.,TRBV12-3/TRBV12-4,TRBJ1-2,many,CASSLARGANYGYTF,TGTGCCAGCAGTTTAGCCAGGGGCGCCAACTATGGCTACACCTTC
.,TRBV5-1,TRBJ2-3,many,CASSLGSSRETDTQYF,TGCGCCAGCAGTCTGGGATCGAGCAGGGAAACAGATACGCAGTATTTT
TRBD1,TRBV13,TRBJ2-1,many,CASSSSGTTGNEQFF,TGTGCCAGCAGCTCATCCGGGACGACAGGGAATGAGCAGTTCTTC
.,TRBV6-1,TRBJ1-1,many,CASSTGIGLEAFF,TGTGCCAGCAGTACAGGGATAGGGCTTGAAGCTTTCTTT
TRBD1,TRBV5-6,TRBJ2-7,few,CASSFLQGAFFEQYF,TGTGCCAGCAGCTTCCTCCAGGGGGCATTTTTCGAGCAGTACTTC
.,TRBV20-1,TRBJ1-1,many,CSAGFTEAFF,TGCAGTGCTGGCTTCACTGAAGCTTTCTTT
TRBD1,TRBV2,TRBJ1-4,many,CASSARQGRTNEKLFF,TGTGCCAGCAGCGCCCGACAGGGGAGGACGAATGAAAAACTGTTTTTT
.,TRBV10-2,TRBJ2-7,.,CASSEKPGQSSYEQYF,TGCGCCAGCAGTGAGAAGCCTGGACAGAGCTCCTACGAGCAGTACTTC
.,TRBV10-3,TRBJ2-5,many,CAISAPGGPETQYF,TGTGCCATCAGCGCTCCCGGGGGTCCGGAGACCCAGTACTTC
.,TRBV29-1,TRBJ1-4,many,CSVVGNEKLFF,TGCAGCGTTGTCGGAAATGAAAAACTGTTTTTT
TRBD2,TRBV20-1,TRBJ2-1,.,CGAYLAGSNEQFF,TGCGGGGCCTACTTAGCGGGGTCCAATGAGCAGTTCTTC
.,TRBV2,TRBJ2-1,many,CASSWGSLNEQFF,TGTGCCAGCAGTTGGGGCTCTCTCAATGAGCAGTTCTTC
.,TRBV20-1,TRBJ1-4,.,CSADGARAPF,TGCAGTGCTGACGGAGCGAGGGCTCCTTTT
TRBD1,TRBV18,TRBJ2-2,.,CASSPGQGGELFF,TGTGCCAGCTCACCCGGACAGGGGGGAGAGCTGTTTTTT
.,TRBV27,TRBJ2-1,few,CASSLTNEGYDEQFF,TGTGCCAGCAGCCTCACTAACGAGGGATATGATGAGCAGTTCTTC
.,TRBV9,TRBJ2-4,.,CASSEREWNIQYF,TGTGCCAGCAGCGAGCGCGAATGGAACATTCAGTACTTC
.,TRBV6-5,TRBJ1-1,many,CASSSPGMNTEAFF,TGTGCCAGCAGTTCGCCAGGGATGAACACTGAAGCTTTCTTT
.,TRBV12-5,TRBJ2-1,many,CASGLVRNEQFF,TGTGCTAGTGGTTTGGTACGGAATGAGCAGTTCTTC
TRBD1,TRBV10-3,TRBJ2-7,many,CAISESGTGSYEQYF,TGTGCCATCAGTGAGTCCGGGACAGGGTCCTACGAGCAGTACTTC
.,TRBV6-1,TRBJ2-7,many,CASSRQAGYEQYF,TGTGCCAGCAGTCGACAGGCGGGCTACGAGCAGTACTTC
.,TRBV12-3/TRBV12-4,TRBJ1-1,many,CASSSGPLLEAFF,TGTGCCAGCAGTTCAGGTCCCCTCCTTGAAGCTTTCTTT
TRBD2,TRBV28,TRBJ2-2,few,CASSLFPGSGGLTGELFF,TGTGCCAGCAGTTTATTCCCCGGTAGCGGGGGTTTAACCGGGGAGCTGTTTTTT
.,TRBV3-1,TRBJ1-5,few,CANSQGEGSFNQPQHF,TGTGCCAACAGCCAAGGGGAGGGCTCCTTCAATCAGCCCCAGCATTTT
.,TRBV2,TRBJ1-6,many,CASSGTLLYSPLHF,TGTGCCAGCAGTGGAACTCTTCTTTATTCACCCCTCCACTTT
TRBD1,TRBV13,TRBJ1-2,.,CASSSRDRYYGYTF,TGTGCCAGCAGTTCCCGGGACAGGTACTATGGCTACACCTTC
.,TRBV18,TRBJ1-1,many,CASSGIANTEAFF,TGTGCCAGCTCAGGGATTGCGAACACTGAAGCTTTCTTT
TRBD2,TRBV11-1,TRBJ2-2,few,CASGQRGGSGELFF,TGTGCCAGCGGGCAGCGGGGGGGCTCCGGGGAGCTGTTTTTT
TRBD1,TRBV2,TRBJ2-2,.,CASSEGGAQGAGELFF,TGTGCCAGCAGTGAAGGGGGGGCACAGGGGGCCGGGGAGCTGTTTTTT
.,TRBV20-1,TRBJ1-5,.,CSARDSRGTQPQHF,TGCAGTGCTAGAGATTCTAGGGGGACCCAGCCCCAGCATTTT
.,TRBV12-3/TRBV12-4,TRBJ2-7,.,CASNRGPIYEQYF,TGTGCCAGCAATCGGGGGCCCATCTACGAGCAGTACTTC